The T cell receptor (beta chain) under discussion was sequenced for a study of cytomegalovirus exposure and HLA in healthy donors. CDR3 length: 13 amino acids. Germline V CDR1 and CDR2: SGHNT, YENEEA. The V end lost 8 bases, the J end lost 5 bases, and 15 bases lay between the germline ends. The study, taken as a whole, reports: Reported results showed that the classifier diagnosed cytomegalovirus status with high specificity and sensitivity.

About this clone: Its antigen is not known.

60 Vbeta and 13 Jbeta primers were used in PCR. The assay was immunoSEQ multiplex PCR, and TCRdb's table has in-frame clones only and misses some. This repertoire includes 110,000 to 150,000 clones. The study sampled nominally healthy donors, though unrecorded immune exposures were likely. The sample was PBMCs. The chain is built from TRBV11-3 and TRBJ1-1; D may be TRBD1 (6 bases). The TCR comes from a woman between 18 and 30 years old in good health and CMV-seronegative. CDR3 in DNA: TGTGCCAGCGGAACAGGGAGGGGGACTGAAGCTTTCTTT. The encoded protein is CASGTGRGTEAFF.